These 17 T cell receptor beta chains came from one sample sequenced in a study of control samples from healthy donors and cancer patients. Produced via immunoSEQ multiplex PCR; TCRdb's table is partial and in-frame only. The sample records 100,000 to 150,000 clones, 85% to 95% being singletons. Sample: PBMCs. Receptor source: a man aged 80 or over with head and neck cancer.

J is TRBJ1-2 and V is TRBV7-9; D call uncertain. The CDR3 totals 14 residues. Germline CDR1 and CDR2: SEHNR and FQNEAQ (reference sequence). Trimming cost V 4 bases and J 4 bases, with 13 bases left between them. CDR3 loop: CASSSSVGLYGYTF. The CDR3 DNA follows: TGTGCCAGCAGCTCTTCAGTCGGGCTCTATGGCTACACCTTC. The complete variable domain, with remaining parts taken from reference TRBV7-9 and TRBJ1-2, reads DTGVSQNPRHKITKRGQNVTFRCDPISEHNRLYWYRQTLGQGPEFLTYFQNEAQLEKSRLLSDRFSAERPKGSFSTLEIQRTEQGDSAMYLCASSSSVGLYGYTFGSGTRLTVV.

The chain carries TRBV28 and TRBJ1-5, with D possibly TRBD1 on 5 matching bases. Per germline, CDR1 MDHEN and CDR2 SYDVKM. This CDR3 is 16 amino acids long. Trimming pared 2 bases from V and 0 bases from J, leaving 11 bases between. The CDR3 loop is CASSLGSGLSNQPQHF. As DNA, the CDR3 is TGTGCCAGCAGTTTAGGGTCGGGGCTTAGCAATCAGCCCCAGCATTTT.

The chain couples TRBV7-2 to TRBJ2-1; TRBD1 matches 10 bases. Germline V gene data show CDR1 as SGHTA and CDR2 as FQGNSA. Germline trimming cut 4 bases from V and 8 bases from J; bases unmatched to any gene: 2. The CDR3 is 13 amino acids. The chain's CDR3 is CASSWDRGHEQFF. For the CDR3, the DNA is TGTGCCAGCAGCTGGGACAGGGGACATGAGCAGTTCTTC.

The gene calls are TRBV6-6 and TRBJ1-4; 8 bases match TRBD1. CDR1 and CDR2 from the germline V gene are MNHNY and SVGAGI (reference sequence). The length of the CDR3 is 16 residues. V gave up 7 bases and J gave up 7 bases; unmatched junction bases: 14. The DNA for the CDR3 is TGTGCCAGCAATCGCCCTCGGGCAGGGGGCGGTGAAAAACTGTTTTTT. Its translation is CASNRPRAGGGEKLFF.

CDR3 amino acids: CASSQDRLRYEQYF. The DNA of the CDR3 is TGTGCCAGCAGCCAAGACCGGCTTCGCTACGAGCAGTACTTC. The rearrangement links TRBV3-1 (or the pseudogene TRBV3-2) to TRBJ2-7; D is uncertain. Germline CDR1 is LGHDT and CDR2 is YNNKEL (reference sequence). The CDR3 consists of 14 residues. Trimming took 0 bases from V and 3 from J, leaving 9 bases between them.

The chain employs TRBV27 and TRBJ2-7; D call uncertain. V lost 7 bases and J 3 bases, leaving 16 bases between the germline ends. Germline assignment: CDR1 MNHEY and CDR2 SMNVEV (reference sequence). The CDR3 is 14 amino acids. CDR3 region: CASNSGGSYYEQYF. The CDR3 bases are TGTGCCAGCAATTCTGGTGGCAGTTACTACGAGCAGTACTTC.

The rearrangement uses TRBV29-1 and TRBJ1-2; D is uncertain. This CDR3 is built from 13 residues. The germline V gene has CDR1 SQVTM and CDR2 ANQGSEA. The V gene lost 1 base and the J gene lost 2 bases, with 8 bases spanning the gap. The DNA for the CDR3 is TGCAGCGTTGAAGCAATCGGCAACTATGGCTACACCTTC. Protein: CSVEAIGNYGYTF.

The chain combines TRBV5-6 with TRBJ1-2; D remains ambiguous. Trimming left V 5 bases short and J 1 base short, with 9 bases between. Germline assignment: CDR1 SGHDT and CDR2 YYEEEE. CDR3 size: 13 residues. The CDR3 region has the DNA TGTGCCAGCAGTGTCGGCTATAACTATGGCTACACCTTC. Residues: CASSVGYNYGYTF.

The rearrangement joins TRBV3-1 (or the pseudogene TRBV3-2) to TRBJ1-4; D gene uncertain. The V end was cut by 1 base, the J end by 6 bases, with 3 bases between. This CDR3 has 12 amino acids. Germline CDR1 and CDR2: LGHDT and YNNKEL (reference sequence). The CDR3, as DNA: TGTGCCAGCAGCCAAGGGTATGAAAAACTGTTTTTT. This translates into CASSQGYEKLFF.

This chain joins TRBV12-5 and TRBJ1-1; 7 bases agree with TRBD1. CDR3 length: 16 residues. The V gene end was trimmed by 3 bases and the J gene end by 1 base; junction bases not matched to a gene: 8. The germline gives CDR1 LGHNT, CDR2 FRNRAP. CDR3 sequence: CASGFQPGQSNTEAFF. In nucleotides, the CDR3 is TGTGCTAGTGGTTTCCAACCGGGACAGTCGAACACTGAAGCTTTCTTT. Full variable domain (remainder filled in from reference TRBV12-5 and TRBJ1-1): DARVTQTPRHKVTEMGQEVTMRCQPILGHNTVFWYRQTMMQGLELLAYFRNRAPLDDSGMPKDRFSAEMPDATLATLKIQPSEPRDSAVYFCASGFQPGQSNTEAFFGQGTRLTVV.

The chain combines TRBV12-3 or TRBV12-4 with TRBJ1-2; a weak D match, TRBD1 (6 bases). The CDR3 has 13 amino acids. Between the trimmed V and J ends, which lost 7 bases and 6 bases, there was a span of 15 bases. CDR3 bases: TGTGCCAGCACCCCCGGGGGGGCCCATGGCTACACCTTC. Protein: CASTPGGAHGYTF.

The chain uses TRBV4-2 and TRBJ1-6; a possible D gene is TRBD1 (6 bases). This CDR3 spans 16 amino acids. Trimming pared 0 bases from V and 5 bases from J, leaving 11 bases between. Germline values: CDR1 LGHNA, CDR2 YNFKEQ. CDR3 amino acids: CASSQEGGVNNSPLHF. The CDR3 DNA reads TGTGCCAGCAGCCAAGAAGGGGGGGTCAATAATTCACCCCTCCACTTT.

The V call is TRBV4-1, the J call TRBJ2-2; possible D gene TRBD1, 6 bases. There are 18 residues in the CDR3. V was clipped by 4 bases and J by 1 base, with 19 bases between them. Germline assignment: CDR1 MGHRA and CDR2 YSYEKL. CDR3 amino acids: CASSRGPVPGKNTGELFF. CDR3 nucleotides: TGCGCCAGCAGCCGGGGGCCCGTACCGGGTAAGAACACCGGGGAGCTGTTTTTT.

CDR3 sequence: CASSLNPWDRGETQYF. The CDR3 DNA sequence: TGTGCCAGCAGTTTAAACCCTTGGGACAGAGGAGAGACCCAGTACTTC. The chain has TRBV27 and TRBJ2-5; the match to TRBD1 covers 7 bases. The V segment lost 2 bases and the J segment 4 bases; nucleotides outside the gene matches: 10. The CDR3 extends over 16 amino acids. The V gene's germline CDR1 is MNHEY and CDR2 SMNVEV (reference sequence).

The J gene is TRBJ1-1, the V gene TRBV2; D perhaps matches TRBD1 (6 bases). The CDR3 spans 13 residues. Trimming cost V 9 bases and J 6 bases, with 17 bases left between them. The V gene's germline CDR1 is SNHLY and CDR2 FYNNEI. The CDR3 spells CARRDLGGSEAFF. The CDR3 nucleotides read TGTGCCAGGAGGGACTTAGGGGGGTCTGAAGCTTTCTTT.

This chain uses TRBV10-3 with TRBJ2-3, with a possible D match to TRBD1 (6 bases). CDR1 ENHRY and CDR2 SYGVKD come from the germline V gene. The CDR3 is 15 amino acids. The V end lost 2 bases, the J end lost 6 bases, and 15 bases lay between the germline ends. This CDR3 is CAISEGGRGADTQYF. The CDR3 DNA follows: TGTGCCATCAGTGAGGGCGGCAGGGGCGCCGATACGCAGTATTTT.

The rearrangement uses TRBV7-7 and TRBJ1-2; D gene unclear. The CDR3 runs to 18 residues. Per germline, CDR1 SSHAT and CDR2 FNYEAQ (reference sequence). V was clipped by 5 bases and J by 0 bases, with 22 bases between them. The CDR3 DNA is TGTGCCAGCAGCCCATGGGTGGGCGATGGAACTACTAACTATGGCTACACCTTC. Encoded protein: CASSPWVGDGTTNYGYTF.